Included here is one T cell receptor (beta chain) sequence, with context. Its target is unknown. Primers for the PCR totalled 60 Vbeta and 13 Jbeta. TCRdb keeps only in-frame clones here, not all; method: immunoSEQ multiplex PCR. Of about 140,000 clones in the sample, about three quarters were seen once. This record belongs to a study of cytomegalovirus exposure and HLA in healthy donors. Study-level results: Association of a missense DCLRE1C variant with TCR beta V- and J-gene trimming was reported in a later analysis. In a later analysis, HLA-C alleles had the fewest associated TCRs, DRB1 alleles the most.

The receptor comes from a man aged 40-49 years in good health and CMV-seropositive. The sample taken for sequencing was PBMCs.

CDR3 sequence reads: CASSQGYGYYEQYF. In DNA, the CDR3 is TGCGCCAGCAGCCAAGGCTATGGTTACTACGAGCAGTACTTC. The genes are TRBV4-1 and TRBJ2-7, with no clear D. CDR1 MGHRA and CDR2 YSYEKL come from the germline V gene. This CDR3 is 14 amino acids long. The V end lost 1 base, the J end lost 3 bases, and 10 bases lay between the germline ends.